This entry features one TCR beta chain sequence. Its matching antigen is unknown. This sample was taken from a study of T cell responses to AZD1222 COVID-19 vaccine. Study at large: Second-dose schedules of about 4 or about 12 weeks were combined. Overall study findings and caveats: Donors were chiefly white British, with a greater number of females, and clonal diversity was perhaps underestimated.

TCRdb's table, derived via immunoSEQ multiplex PCR, lists solely in-frame clones and lacks some. Here the sample spans around 200,000 clones, about 90% being singletons. The germline gives CDR1 KGHSH, CDR2 LQKENI. This CDR3 has 16 residues. The germline V and J ends were trimmed by 0 bases and 4 bases, with 14 bases remaining between them. The clonotype originates from an adult in good health. The sequenced sample was peripheral blood, obtained on day 0 of AZD1222 vaccination. The chain couples TRBV18 to TRBJ2-3; no clear D. CDR3 region: CASSPPNRAASDTQYF. In DNA, the CDR3 is TGTGCCAGCTCACCACCGAATAGGGCGGCGTCAGATACGCAGTATTTT.